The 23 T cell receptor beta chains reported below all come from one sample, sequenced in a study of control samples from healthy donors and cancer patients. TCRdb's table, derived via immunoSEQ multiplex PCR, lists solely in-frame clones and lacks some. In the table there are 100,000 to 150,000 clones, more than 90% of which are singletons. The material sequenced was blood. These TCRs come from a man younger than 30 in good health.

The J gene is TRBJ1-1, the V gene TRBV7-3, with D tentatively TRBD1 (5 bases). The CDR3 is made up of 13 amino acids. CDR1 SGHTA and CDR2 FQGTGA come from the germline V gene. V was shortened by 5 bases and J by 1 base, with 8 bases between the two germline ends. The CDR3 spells CASSRQSNTEAFF. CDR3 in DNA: TGTGCCAGCAGCAGACAGTCGAACACTGAAGCTTTCTTT.

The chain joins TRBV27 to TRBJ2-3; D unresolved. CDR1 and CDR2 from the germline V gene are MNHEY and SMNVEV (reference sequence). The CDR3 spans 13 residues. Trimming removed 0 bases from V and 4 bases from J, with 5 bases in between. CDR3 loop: CASSLSLADTQYF. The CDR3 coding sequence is TGTGCCAGCAGTTTATCCCTAGCAGATACGCAGTATTTT.

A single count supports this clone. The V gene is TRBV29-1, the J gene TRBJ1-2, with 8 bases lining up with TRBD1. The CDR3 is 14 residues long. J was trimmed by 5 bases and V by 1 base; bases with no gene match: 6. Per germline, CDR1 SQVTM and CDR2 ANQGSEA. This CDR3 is CSVEVAGGRYGYTF. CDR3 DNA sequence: TGCAGCGTTGAAGTCGCAGGGGGCCGGTATGGCTACACCTTC.

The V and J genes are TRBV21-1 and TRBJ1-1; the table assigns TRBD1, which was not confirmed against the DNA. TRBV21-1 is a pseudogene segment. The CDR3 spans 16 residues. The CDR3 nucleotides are TGTGCCAGCAGCAAAGAAGTTGGCCAGGAGAACACTGAAGCTTTCTTT. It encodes CASSKEVGQENTEAFF.

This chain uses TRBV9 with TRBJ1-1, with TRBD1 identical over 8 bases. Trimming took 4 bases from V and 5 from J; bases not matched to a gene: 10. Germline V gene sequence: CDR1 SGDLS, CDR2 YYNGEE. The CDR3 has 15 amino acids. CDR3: CASSSRDRPETEAFF. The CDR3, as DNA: TGTGCCAGCAGCTCCCGGGACAGGCCCGAGACTGAAGCTTTCTTT.

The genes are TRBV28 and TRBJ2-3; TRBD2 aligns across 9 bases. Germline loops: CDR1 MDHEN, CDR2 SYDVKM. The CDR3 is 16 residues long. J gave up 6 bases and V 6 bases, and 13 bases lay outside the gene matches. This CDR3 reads CASRDGLAGITDTQYF. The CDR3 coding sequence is TGTGCCAGCAGGGACGGGCTAGCGGGGATCACGGATACGCAGTATTTT. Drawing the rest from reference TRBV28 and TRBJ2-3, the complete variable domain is DVKVTQSSRYLVKRTGEKVFLECVQDMDHENMFWYRQDPGLGLRLIYFSYDVKMKEKGDIPEGYSVSREKKERFSLILESASTNQTSMYLCASRDGLAGITDTQYFGPGTRLTVL.

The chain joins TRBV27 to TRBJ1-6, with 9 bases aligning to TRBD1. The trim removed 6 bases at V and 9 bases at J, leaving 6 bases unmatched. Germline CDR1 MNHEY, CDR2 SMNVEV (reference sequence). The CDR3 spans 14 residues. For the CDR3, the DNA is TGTGCCAGCAGATCCGGGACAGGGATTTCACCCCTCCACTTT. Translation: CASRSGTGISPLHF.

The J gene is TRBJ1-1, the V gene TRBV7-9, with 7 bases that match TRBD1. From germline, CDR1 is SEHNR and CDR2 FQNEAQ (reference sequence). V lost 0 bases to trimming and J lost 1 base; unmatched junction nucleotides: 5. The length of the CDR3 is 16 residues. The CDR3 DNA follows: TGTGCCAGCAGCTTAGCAGACGGGACAGCGAACACTGAAGCTTTCTTT. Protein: CASSLADGTANTEAFF.

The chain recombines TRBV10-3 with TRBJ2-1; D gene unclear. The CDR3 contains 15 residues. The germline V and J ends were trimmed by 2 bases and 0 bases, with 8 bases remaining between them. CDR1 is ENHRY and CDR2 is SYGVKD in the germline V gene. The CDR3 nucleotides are TGTGCCATCAGTGAGGGCAGATACTCCTACAATGAGCAGTTCTTC. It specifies CAISEGRYSYNEQFF.

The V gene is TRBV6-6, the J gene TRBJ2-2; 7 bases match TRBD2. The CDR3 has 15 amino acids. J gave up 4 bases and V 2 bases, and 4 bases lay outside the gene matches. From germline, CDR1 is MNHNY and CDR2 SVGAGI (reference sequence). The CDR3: CASSYLGGGTGELFF. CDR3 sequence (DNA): TGTGCCAGCAGTTACCTGGGGGGGGGCACCGGGGAGCTGTTTTTT.

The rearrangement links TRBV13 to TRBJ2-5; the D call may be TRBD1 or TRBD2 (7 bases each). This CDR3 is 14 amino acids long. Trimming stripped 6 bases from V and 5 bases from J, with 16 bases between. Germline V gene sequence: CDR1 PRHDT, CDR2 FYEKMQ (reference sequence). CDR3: CASSFLQGGETQYF. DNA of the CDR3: TGTGCCAGCAGTTTTCTTCAGGGGGGGGAGACCCAGTACTTC.

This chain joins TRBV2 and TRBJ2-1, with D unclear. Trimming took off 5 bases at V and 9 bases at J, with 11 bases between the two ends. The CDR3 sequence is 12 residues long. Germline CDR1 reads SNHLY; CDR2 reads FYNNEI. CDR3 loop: CASSPEPGEQFF. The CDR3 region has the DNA TGTGCCAGCAGTCCTGAGCCGGGTGAGCAGTTCTTC. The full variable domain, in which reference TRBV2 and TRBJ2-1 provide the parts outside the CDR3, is EPEVTQTPSHQVTQMGQEVILRCVPISNHLYFYWYRQILGQKVEFLVSFYNNEISEKSEIFDDQFSVERPDGSNFTLKIRSTKLEDSAMYFCASSPEPGEQFFGPGTRLTVL.

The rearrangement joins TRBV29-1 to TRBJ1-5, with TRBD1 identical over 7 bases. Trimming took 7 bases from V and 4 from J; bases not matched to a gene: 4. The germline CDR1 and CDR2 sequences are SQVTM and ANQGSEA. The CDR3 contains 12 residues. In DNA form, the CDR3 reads TGCAGCGCCCGGGACAGAAATCAGCCCCAGCATTTT. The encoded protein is CSARDRNQPQHF.

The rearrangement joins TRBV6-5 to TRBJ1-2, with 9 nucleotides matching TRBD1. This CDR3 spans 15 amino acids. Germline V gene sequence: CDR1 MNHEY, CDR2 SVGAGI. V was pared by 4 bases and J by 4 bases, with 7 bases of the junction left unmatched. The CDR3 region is CASSLGQGFRYGYTF. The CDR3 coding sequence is TGTGCCAGCAGTTTAGGACAGGGGTTCCGCTATGGCTACACCTTC.

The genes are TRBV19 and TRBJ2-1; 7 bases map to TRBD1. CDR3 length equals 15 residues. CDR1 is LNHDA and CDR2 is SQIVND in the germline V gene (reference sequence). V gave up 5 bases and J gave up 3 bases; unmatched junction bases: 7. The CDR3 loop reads CASSSTGTVYNEQFF. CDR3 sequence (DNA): TGTGCCAGTAGTTCAACCGGGACAGTCTACAATGAGCAGTTCTTC. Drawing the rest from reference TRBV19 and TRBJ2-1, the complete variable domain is DGGITQSPKYLFRKEGQNVTLSCEQNLNHDAMYWYRQDPGQGLRLIYYSQIVNDFQKGDIAEGYSVSREKKESFPLTVTSAQKNPTAFYLCASSSTGTVYNEQFFGPGTRLTVL.

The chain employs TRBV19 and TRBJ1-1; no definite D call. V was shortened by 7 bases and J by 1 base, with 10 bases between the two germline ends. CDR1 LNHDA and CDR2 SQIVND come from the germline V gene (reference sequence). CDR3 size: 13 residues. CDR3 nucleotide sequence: TGTGCCAGTACCCGGACCGCGAACACTGAAGCTTTCTTT. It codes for CASTRTANTEAFF.

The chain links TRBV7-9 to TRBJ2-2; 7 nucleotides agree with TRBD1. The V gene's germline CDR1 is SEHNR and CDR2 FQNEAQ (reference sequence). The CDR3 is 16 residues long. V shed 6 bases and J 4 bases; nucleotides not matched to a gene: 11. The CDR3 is CASSYYRGNLTGELFF. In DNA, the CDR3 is TGTGCCAGCAGTTACTACAGGGGCAACCTCACCGGGGAGCTGTTTTTT.

CDR3 residues: CASSKGAHQPQHF. Here the CDR3 DNA reads TGTGCCAGTAGTAAAGGGGCCCATCAGCCCCAGCATTTT. The J gene is TRBJ1-5, the V gene TRBV19; D perhaps matches TRBD1 (5 bases). This CDR3 has 13 residues. The ends were cut back, 4 bases at V and 5 bases at J, with 9 bases in the middle. Germline CDR1 and CDR2: LNHDA and SQIVND (reference sequence).

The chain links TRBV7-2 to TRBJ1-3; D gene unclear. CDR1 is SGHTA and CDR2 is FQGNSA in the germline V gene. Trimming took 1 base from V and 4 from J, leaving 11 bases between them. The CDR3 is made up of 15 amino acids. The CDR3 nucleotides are TGTGCCAGCAGCTTAGGCCCCCTACTCGGAAACACCATATATTTT. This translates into CASSLGPLLGNTIYF. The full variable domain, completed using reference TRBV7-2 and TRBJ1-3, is GAGVSQSPSNKVTEKGKDVELRCDPISGHTALYWYRQSLGQGLEFLIYFQGNSAPDKSGLPSDRFSAERTGGSVSTLTIQRTQQEDSAVYLCASSLGPLLGNTIYFGEGSWLTVV.

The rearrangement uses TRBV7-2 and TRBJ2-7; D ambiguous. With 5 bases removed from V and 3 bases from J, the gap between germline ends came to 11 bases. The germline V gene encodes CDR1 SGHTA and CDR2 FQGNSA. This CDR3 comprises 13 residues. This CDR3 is CASSPEPNYEQYF. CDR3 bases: TGTGCCAGCAGCCCCGAACCAAACTACGAGCAGTACTTC.

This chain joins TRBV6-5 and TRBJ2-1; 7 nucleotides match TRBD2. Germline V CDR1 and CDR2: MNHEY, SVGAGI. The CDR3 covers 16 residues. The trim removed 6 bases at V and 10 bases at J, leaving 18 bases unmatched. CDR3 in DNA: TGTGCCAGCAGCTACAAGGAGCGGGGCTGGCGTCGGGAGCAGTTCTTC. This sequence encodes CASSYKERGWRREQFF.

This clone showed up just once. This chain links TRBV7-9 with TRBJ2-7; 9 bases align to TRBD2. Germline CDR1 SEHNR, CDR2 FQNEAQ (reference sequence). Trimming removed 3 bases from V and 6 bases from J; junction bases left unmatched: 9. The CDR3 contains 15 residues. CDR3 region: CASSFAGGGGGEQYF. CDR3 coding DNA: TGTGCCAGCAGCTTCGCCGGCGGGGGGGGCGGCGAGCAGTACTTC.

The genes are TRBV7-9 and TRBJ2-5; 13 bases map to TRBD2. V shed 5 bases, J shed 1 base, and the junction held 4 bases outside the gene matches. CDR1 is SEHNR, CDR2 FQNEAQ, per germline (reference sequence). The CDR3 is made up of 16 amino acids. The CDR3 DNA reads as TGTGCCAGCAGCGGGGGGACTAGCGGGGCCCAAGAGACCCAGTACTTC. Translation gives CASSGGTSGAQETQYF.